The rows below give T cell receptor beta chains drawn from one sample of a study of T cells after posttransplantation cyclophosphamide. Clones were read by immunoSEQ multiplex PCR, and TCRdb kept only the in-frame ones, dropping some. The sample shows about 40,000 clones, none of them appearing just once. Sequenced material: PBMCs. The receptors were sampled from a woman between 50 and 59 years old in good health and a related stem cell transplant donor. CDR3s include the opening cysteine and the closing phenylalanine or tryptophan. Each record gives: J gene, D gene, V gene, clone size, CDR3 protein, CDR3 DNA. The D gene is left open where the match is weak. Only part of the rows carry a size: once, few, many, or a class if the clone is expanded.

>TRBJ2-3|-|TRBV4-1|many
CASSQAGGKTYTDTQYF
TGCGCCAGCAGCCAAGCCGGAGGGAAAACCTACACAGATACGCAGTATTTT
>TRBJ2-1|-|TRBV27|many
CASSSQGHYNEQFF
TGTGCCAGCAGTTCCCAGGGACACTACAATGAGCAGTTCTTC
>TRBJ1-5|TRBD1|TRBV2|many
CASSLNTGVGQPQHF
TGTGCCAGCAGTCTTAATACAGGGGTAGGTCAGCCCCAGCATTTT
>TRBJ1-2|-|TRBV5-1|many
CASSLLGGENYGYTF
TGCGCCAGCAGCCTTCTGGGAGGGGAGAACTATGGCTACACCTTC
>TRBJ2-1|TRBD1|TRBV4-2|many
CASSLGQGTYNEQFF
TGTGCCAGCAGCCTGGGACAGGGTACCTACAATGAGCAGTTCTTC
>TRBJ2-7|TRBD1|TRBV5-5|medium-sized
CASSPAPGQGIRGQYF
TGTGCCAGCAGCCCCGCACCGGGACAGGGTATCCGCGGGCAGTACTTC
>TRBJ1-5|-|TRBV7-8|many
CASSLGQNNQPQHF
TGTGCCAGCAGCCTAGGACAGAACAATCAGCCCCAGCATTTT
>TRBJ2-7|-|TRBV28|many
CASSLPTGRYEQYF
TGTGCCAGCAGTTTACCCACAGGGAGATACGAGCAGTACTTC
>TRBJ1-1|TRBD1|TRBV5-4|many
CASSLGDREFTEAFF
TGTGCCAGCAGCTTGGGGGACAGGGAATTCACTGAAGCTTTCTTT
>TRBJ2-3|-|TRBV7-6|few
CASSLFSSTDTQYF
TGTGCCAGCAGCTTATTCAGTAGCACAGATACGCAGTATTTT
>TRBJ2-7|-|TRBV5-5|many
CASSLRGTDYEQYF
TGTGCCAGCAGCTTGAGGGGGACCGACTACGAGCAGTACTTC
>TRBJ1-1|TRBD1|TRBV7-9|many
CASSLGDRVNTEAFF
TGTGCCAGCAGCTTAGGGGACAGGGTCAACACTGAAGCTTTCTTT
>TRBJ1-6|TRBD1|TRBV2|many
CASNLQGANNSPLHF
TGTGCCAGCAACCTACAGGGGGCCAATAATTCACCCCTCCACTTT
>TRBJ1-1|-|TRBV10-2|many
CATQTERNTEAFF
TGCGCCACACAAACGGAGCGAAACACTGAAGCTTTCTTT
>TRBJ2-5|TRBD1|TRBV18|few
CASSPRVSETGGKETQYF
TGTGCCAGCTCCCCACGCGTCTCCGAGACAGGGGGAAAAGAGACCCAGTACTTC
>TRBJ2-6|-|TRBV5-1|many
CASSLAGGASSGANVLTF
TGCGCCAGCAGCTTGGCGGGGGGCGCTTCCTCTGGGGCCAACGTCCTGACTTTC
>TRBJ1-6|TRBD1|TRBV4-1|many
CASSQDRGPFNSPLHF
TGCGCCAGCAGCCAAGACAGGGGGCCTTTTAATTCACCCCTCCACTTT
>TRBJ1-1|-|TRBV27|many
CASSLAPLNTEAFF
TGTGCCAGCAGTCTAGCCCCCCTGAACACTGAAGCTTTCTTT
>TRBJ2-3|TRBD2|TRBV18|many
CASSISGGPTDTQYF
TGTGCCAGCTCAATTAGCGGGGGTCCCACAGATACGCAGTATTTT
>TRBJ2-7|-|TRBV7-9|many
CASSGRDKSYEQYF
TGTGCCAGCAGCGGCCGGGACAAGTCCTACGAGCAGTACTTC
>TRBJ1-2|TRBD1|TRBV4-3|many
CASSQEDRGLYGYTF
TGCGCCAGCAGCCAAGAGGACAGGGGCCTCTATGGCTACACCTTC
>TRBJ2-1|-|TRBV29-1|many
CSVESRDDNEQFF
TGCAGCGTTGAATCCAGGGATGACAATGAGCAGTTCTTC
>TRBJ2-7|TRBD1|TRBV28|many
CASRRTGGSYEQYF
TGTGCCAGCAGGAGAACAGGGGGCTCCTACGAGCAGTACTTC
>TRBJ2-2|-|TRBV14|-
CASSHWLDGPGELFF
TGTGCCAGCAGCCACTGGCTTGATGGGCCCGGGGAGCTGTTTTTT
>TRBJ1-2|-|TRBV19|many
CASSNPGTIRGYTF
TGTGCCAGTAGTAACCCCGGGACAATCCGTGGCTACACCTTC
>TRBJ1-5|-|TRBV18|many
CASSLGQGGISQPQHF
TGTGCCAGCTCACTTGGCCAGGGAGGCATAAGTCAGCCCCAGCATTTT
>TRBJ2-5|-|TRBV5-4|many
CASSLVGAYQETQYF
TGTGCCAGCAGCTTGGTAGGAGCATACCAAGAGACCCAGTACTTC
>TRBJ1-6|TRBD1|TRBV5-5|many
CASSWGPTGSNSPLHF
TGTGCCAGCAGCTGGGGTCCGACAGGGAGTAACTCACCCCTCCACTTT
>TRBJ2-2|-|TRBV27|many
CASSLFAGVGGELFF
TGTGCCAGCAGTTTATTTGCAGGGGTCGGCGGGGAGCTGTTTTTT
>TRBJ2-3|-|TRBV11-3|few
CAGSLVLSLAITDTQYF
TGTGCCGGCAGCTTAGTTCTGTCGCTAGCGATCACAGATACGCAGTATTTT
>TRBJ2-1|-|TRBV7-9|many
CASSSLRGYEQFF
TGTGCCAGCAGCAGCCTTAGGGGTTATGAGCAGTTCTTC
>TRBJ2-1|-|TRBV6-1|many
CAMGRRGKNNEQFF
TGTGCCATGGGTCGTAGGGGGAAAAACAATGAGCAGTTCTTC
>TRBJ2-7|-|TRBV10-1|many
CASSGGLGEQYF
TGCGCCAGCAGTGGGGGGCTAGGCGAGCAGTACTTC
>TRBJ1-5|TRBD1|TRBV6-1|many
CASSDFNRDRGKPQHF
TGTGCCAGCAGTGATTTTAACCGGGACAGGGGTAAGCCCCAGCATTTT
>TRBJ1-2|TRBD1|TRBV28|-
CASTSATGYYGYTF
TGTGCCAGCACCTCAGCGACAGGGTACTATGGCTACACCTTC
>TRBJ1-5|TRBD1|TRBV30|many
CAWSPGGFNQPQHF
TGTGCCTGGAGTCCAGGGGGCTTTAATCAGCCCCAGCATTTT
>TRBJ2-7|TRBD2|TRBV4-3|many
CASSQDLDGRAAYEQYF
TGCGCCAGCAGCCAAGATTTGGACGGGAGGGCGGCCTACGAGCAGTACTTC
>TRBJ2-7|TRBD1|TRBV11-3|many
CASSRQGSSYEQYF
TGTGCCAGCAGCCGACAGGGGTCCTCCTACGAGCAGTACTTC
>TRBJ1-1|-|TRBV28|many
CASNREGSGGEAFF
TGTGCCAGCAATAGGGAGGGGTCGGGGGGTGAAGCTTTCTTT
>TRBJ2-1|TRBD2|TRBV9|many
CASSEWTSGGNEQFF
TGTGCCAGCAGCGAGTGGACTAGCGGGGGCAATGAGCAGTTCTTC
>TRBJ1-2|-|TRBV9|many
CASSPGVAYGYTF
TGTGCCAGCAGCCCGGGGGTTGCCTATGGCTACACCTTC
>TRBJ2-1|-|TRBV13|many
CASSFSGTEQFF
TGTGCCAGCAGCTTCAGCGGGACAGAGCAGTTCTTC
>TRBJ1-2|TRBD1|TRBV6-6|many
CASREKDRGDYGYTF
TGTGCCAGCAGAGAAAAGGACAGGGGGGACTATGGCTACACCTTC
>TRBJ1-1|TRBD1|TRBV18|many
CASSPFSLGQSHTEAFF
TGTGCCAGCTCACCGTTCAGTTTGGGACAGTCACACACTGAAGCTTTCTTT
>TRBJ2-5|TRBD2|TRBV5-1|many
CASSLGGEGETQYF
TGCGCCAGCAGCTTGGGCGGGGAGGGAGAGACCCAGTACTTC
>TRBJ2-5|-|TRBV6-1|many
CASRAQSGSGETQYF
TGTGCCAGCAGGGCCCAGTCAGGTAGTGGAGAGACCCAGTACTTC
>TRBJ2-1|-|TRBV27|many
CASSPKQGGWNEQFF
TGTGCCAGCAGTCCCAAACAGGGTGGCTGGAATGAGCAGTTCTTC
>TRBJ2-3|TRBD2|TRBV6-5|many
CASSFLGGGPTDTQYF
TGTGCCAGCAGTTTCCTCGGCGGGGGGCCGACAGATACGCAGTATTTT
>TRBJ1-2|-|TRBV7-9|many
CASSFAWGESGYTF
TGTGCCAGCAGCTTCGCCTGGGGGGAGTCTGGCTACACCTTC
>TRBJ2-7|TRBD1|TRBV28|many
CASSLAAGGSYEQYF
TGTGCCAGCAGTTTAGCCGCAGGGGGCTCCTACGAGCAGTACTTC
>TRBJ2-2|TRBD2|TRBV11-2|many
CASSLVLAGGYTGELFF
TGTGCCAGCAGCTTAGTCCTAGCGGGGGGCTACACCGGGGAGCTGTTTTTT
>TRBJ1-1|TRBD1|TRBV7-9|many
CASSLGRQGAPEAFF
TGTGCCAGCAGCTTGGGGAGACAGGGGGCCCCTGAAGCTTTCTTT
>TRBJ1-1|-|TRBV5-1|many
CASSLAPGVGTEAFF
TGCGCCAGCAGCTTGGCTCCCGGGGTCGGCACTGAAGCTTTCTTT
>TRBJ2-1|TRBD1|TRBV5-8|many
CASSLAYRGNNEQFF
TGTGCCAGCAGCTTGGCCTACAGGGGGAACAATGAGCAGTTCTTC